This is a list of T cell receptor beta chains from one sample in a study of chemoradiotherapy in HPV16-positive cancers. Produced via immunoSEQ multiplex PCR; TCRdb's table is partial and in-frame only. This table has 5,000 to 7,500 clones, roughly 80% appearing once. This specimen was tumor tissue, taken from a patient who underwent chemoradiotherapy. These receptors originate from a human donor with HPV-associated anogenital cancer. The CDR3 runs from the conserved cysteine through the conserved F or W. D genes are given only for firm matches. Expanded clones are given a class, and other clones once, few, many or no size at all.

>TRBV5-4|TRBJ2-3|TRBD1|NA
TGTGCCAGCAGCCCTGGACAGGGGCGGGGCACAGATACGCAGTATTTT
CASSPGQGRGTDTQYF
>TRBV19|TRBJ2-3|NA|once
TGTGCCAGTAGGAACAGGGACCACACAGATACGCAGTATTTT
CASRNRDHTDTQYF
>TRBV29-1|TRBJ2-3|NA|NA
TGCAGCGTTCCCGGACACTGGGGAATGGATACGCAGTATTTT
CSVPGHWGMDTQYF
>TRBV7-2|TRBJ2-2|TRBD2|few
TGTGCCAGCAGCTTAAGGACTAGCGGGACGGCCGGGGAGCTGTTTTTT
CASSLRTSGTAGELFF
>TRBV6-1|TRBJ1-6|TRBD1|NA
TGTGCCAGCAGGGACAGGGGAGAGTCACCCCTCCACTTT
CASRDRGESPLHF
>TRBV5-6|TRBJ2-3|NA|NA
TGTGCCAGTCAGCAGGGGCAGGCAGATACGCAGTATTTT
CASQQGQADTQYF
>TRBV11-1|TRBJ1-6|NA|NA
TGTGCCAGCAGCTTAGTTCCGACAGAGGATTCACCCCTCCACTTT
CASSLVPTEDSPLHF
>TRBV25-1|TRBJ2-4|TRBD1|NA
TGTGCCAGCAGTGCCGGACAGGGGGCGCCTGACATTCAGTACTTC
CASSAGQGAPDIQYF
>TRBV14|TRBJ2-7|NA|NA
TGTGCCAGCAGCCGGGCCGCCGAGTCCGAGCAGTACTTC
CASSRAAESEQYF
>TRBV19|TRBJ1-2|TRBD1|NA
TGTGCCAGTTGGGGACAGGGCACCTCGTATGGCTACACCTTC
CASWGQGTSYGYTF
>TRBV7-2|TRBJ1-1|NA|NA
TGTGCCAGCAGGCCCGGCGGGGCGGGGCTGGGTACTCTGAACACTGAAGCTTTCTTT
CASRPGGAGLGTLNTEAFF
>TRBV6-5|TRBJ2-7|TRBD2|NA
TGTGCCAGCAGATACCCGGGGGGTTCCCCATACGAGCAGTACTTC
CASRYPGGSPYEQYF
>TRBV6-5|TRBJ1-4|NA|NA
TGTGCCAGCAGTCCCGACACGAATGAAAAACTGTTTTTT
CASSPDTNEKLFF